This record looks at one T cell receptor (beta chain) sequence and its context. Per the study methods: Reference gene primers were amplified, and this amplification served to estimate nucleated cell counts. TCRdb's table, derived via immunoSEQ multiplex PCR, lists solely in-frame clones and lacks some. D and trimming come from the DNA, and the V and J calls and clone size come from that table. The table lists more than 200,000 clones, around four fifths of them singletons. The data derive from a study of blood T cell repertoires in COVID-19. The overall study: The United States, Italy and Spain supplied acute and convalescent COVID-19 samples. T cells, B-cell-depleted T cells, or PBMCs provided the cDNA or gDNA that served as material.

This CDR3 comprises 16 residues. The germline CDR1 and CDR2 sequences are LNHDA and SQIVND (reference sequence). V shed 8 bases and J 1 base; nucleotides not matched to a gene: 11. This TCR was recovered from a woman in her seventies with active or convalescent COVID-19. The sequenced material came from peripheral blood. This rearrangement joins TRBV19 to TRBJ1-1, with TRBD1 matching 9 bases. CDR3 loop: CASERRTGVENTEAFF. CDR3 in DNA: TGTGCCAGTGAGCGTCGGACAGGGGTGGAGAACACTGAAGCTTTCTTT.